A single T cell receptor beta chain is shown here with its context. This specimen belongs to a study of blood T cell repertoires in COVID-19. Study-wide context: T cells, B-cell-depleted T cells, or PBMCs supplied cDNA or gDNA.

Original processing methods: It was from reference gene primer amplification that nucleated cell counts were estimated. Assay: immunoSEQ multiplex PCR; the TCRdb copy retains only in-frame clones and omits some. From that table come the V and J calls and clone size; the DNA was used to work out D and trimming. The sample holds 300,000 or so clones, about nine tenths seen once. Those enrolled in Seattle joined during active infection and were followed longitudinally afterward. Germline-derived CDR1 and CDR2 are LNHDA and SQIVND (reference sequence). The V and J ends lost 2 bases and 7 bases, in that order; junction bases with no gene match: 3. The CDR3 has 14 amino acids.

This rearrangement joins TRBV19 to TRBJ2-1; 9 bases are a match to TRBD2. The source material was peripheral blood. The receptor was isolated from a woman aged 30 to 39 with COVID-19, enrolled during active disease. The CDR3 sequence: CASSIIAGENEQFF. The CDR3 nucleotides read TGTGCCAGTAGTATAATAGCGGGAGAGAATGAGCAGTTCTTC.